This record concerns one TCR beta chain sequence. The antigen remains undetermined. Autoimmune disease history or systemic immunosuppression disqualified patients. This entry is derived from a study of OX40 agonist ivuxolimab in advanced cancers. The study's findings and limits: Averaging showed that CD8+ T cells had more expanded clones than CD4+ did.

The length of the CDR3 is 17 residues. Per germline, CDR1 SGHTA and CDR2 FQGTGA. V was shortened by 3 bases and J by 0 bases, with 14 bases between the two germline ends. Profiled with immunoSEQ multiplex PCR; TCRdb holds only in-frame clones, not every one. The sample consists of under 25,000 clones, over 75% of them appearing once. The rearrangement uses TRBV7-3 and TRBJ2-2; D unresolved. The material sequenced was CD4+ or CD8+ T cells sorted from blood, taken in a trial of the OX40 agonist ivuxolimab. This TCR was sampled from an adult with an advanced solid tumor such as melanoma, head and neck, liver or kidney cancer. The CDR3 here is CASSLDGSAPNTGELFF. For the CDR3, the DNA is TGTGCCAGCAGCTTGGATGGCAGTGCCCCGAACACCGGGGAGCTGTTTTTT.